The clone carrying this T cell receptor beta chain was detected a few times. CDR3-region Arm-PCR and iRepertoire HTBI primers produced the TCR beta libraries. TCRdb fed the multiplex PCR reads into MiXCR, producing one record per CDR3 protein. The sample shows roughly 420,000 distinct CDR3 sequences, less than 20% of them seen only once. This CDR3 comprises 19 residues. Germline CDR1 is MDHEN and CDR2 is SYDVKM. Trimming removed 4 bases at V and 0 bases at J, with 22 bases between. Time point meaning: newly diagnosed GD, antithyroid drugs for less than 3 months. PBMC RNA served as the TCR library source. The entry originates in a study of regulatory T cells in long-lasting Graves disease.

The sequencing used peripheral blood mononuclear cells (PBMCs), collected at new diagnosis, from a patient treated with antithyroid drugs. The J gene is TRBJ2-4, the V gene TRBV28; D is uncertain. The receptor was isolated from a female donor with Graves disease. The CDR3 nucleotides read TGTGCCAGCAGTTCACCCGGTCATTTCCAGCGCAAAGCCAAAAACATTCAGTACTTC. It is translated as CASSSPGHFQRKAKNIQYF.